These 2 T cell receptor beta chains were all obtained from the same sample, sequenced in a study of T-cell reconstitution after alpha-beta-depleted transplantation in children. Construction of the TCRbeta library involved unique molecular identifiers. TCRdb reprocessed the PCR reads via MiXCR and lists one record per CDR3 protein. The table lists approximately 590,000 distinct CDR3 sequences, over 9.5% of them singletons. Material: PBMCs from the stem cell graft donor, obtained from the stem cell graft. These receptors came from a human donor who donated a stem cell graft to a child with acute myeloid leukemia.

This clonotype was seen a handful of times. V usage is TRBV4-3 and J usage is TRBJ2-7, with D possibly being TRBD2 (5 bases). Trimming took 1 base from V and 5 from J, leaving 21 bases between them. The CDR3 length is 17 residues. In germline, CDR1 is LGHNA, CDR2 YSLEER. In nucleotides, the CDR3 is TGCGCCAGCAGCCAAGCACCCACTAGAGAGGGTCCCCACGAGCAGTACTTC. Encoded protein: CASSQAPTREGPHEQYF.

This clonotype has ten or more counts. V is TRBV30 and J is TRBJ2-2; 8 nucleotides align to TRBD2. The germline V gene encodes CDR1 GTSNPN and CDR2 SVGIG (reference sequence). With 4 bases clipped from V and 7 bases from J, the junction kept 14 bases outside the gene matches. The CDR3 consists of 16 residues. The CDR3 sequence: CAWTPLLQREIGELFF. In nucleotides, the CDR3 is TGTGCCTGGACTCCCCTACTCCAGCGGGAGATCGGGGAGCTGTTTTTT.